The 12 T cell receptor beta chains in this list originate from one sample, sequenced in a study of T cell responses to AZD1222 COVID-19 vaccine. Clones were read by immunoSEQ multiplex PCR, and TCRdb kept only the in-frame ones, dropping some. The data hold approximately 110,000 clones, with about nine tenths observed a single time. This specimen was peripheral blood, taken 28 days after the second AZD1222 dose. The receptors stem from an adult who received the AZD1222 COVID-19 vaccine.

The chain links TRBV5-5 to TRBJ2-7, with 8 nucleotides matching TRBD2. This CDR3 comprises 14 residues. Germline V gene data show CDR1 as SGHKS and CDR2 as YYEKEE (reference sequence). J was trimmed by 2 bases and V by 2 bases; bases with no gene match: 3. CDR3 bases: TGTGCCAGCAGCTTTAGCGGGATTCCCTACGAGCAGTACTTC. Translating it yields CASSFSGIPYEQYF.

The rearrangement joins TRBV4-1 to TRBJ2-7, with D unclear. Trimming removed 1 base at V and 0 bases at J, with 10 bases between. The length of the CDR3 is 15 residues. CDR1 is MGHRA and CDR2 is YSYEKL in the germline V gene. The CDR3 coding sequence is TGCGCCAGCAGCCAAGTTGTAGGGAACTCCTACGAGCAGTACTTC. Encoded protein: CASSQVVGNSYEQYF.

CDR3 amino acids: CASSAQGGTCQPQHF. The CDR3 region has the DNA TGCGCCAGCAGTGCACAGGGGGGGACTTGTCAGCCCCAGCATTTT. The J gene is TRBJ1-5, the V gene TRBV10-1, with 8 bases that match TRBD1. The CDR3 runs 15 residues. V shed 4 bases, J shed 6 bases, and the junction held 8 bases outside the gene matches. CDR1 and CDR2 (germline): WNHNN, SYGVQD (reference sequence).

The chain combines TRBV28 with TRBJ1-1; unclear D gene. Trimming pared 4 bases from V and 1 base from J, leaving 16 bases between. The CDR3 loop spans 16 amino acids. Per germline, CDR1 MDHEN and CDR2 SYDVKM. Written as DNA, the CDR3 is TGTGCCAGCAGTTACGCGGGCTGGGAGGGGAACACTGAAGCTTTCTTT. It is translated as CASSYAGWEGNTEAFF.

This clone was detected only once. The chain is built from TRBV6-4 and TRBJ2-1, with D perhaps matching TRBD1 (5 bases). Trimming shortened V by 4 bases and J by 3 bases, and 13 bases separated the two germline ends. The CDR3 consists of 15 residues. Germline CDR1 reads MRHNA; CDR2 reads SNTAGT. The CDR3 DNA sequence: TGTGCCAGCAGTGTAGCAGGGTATGGCTACAATGAGCAGTTCTTC. Its protein is CASSVAGYGYNEQFF.

The V gene is TRBV7-9, the J gene TRBJ1-3; the D is unclear. Germline V CDR1 and CDR2: SEHNR, FQNEAQ (reference sequence). The CDR3 sequence is 16 residues long. V shed 3 bases and J shed 0 bases, with 12 bases lying between them. As DNA, the CDR3 is TGTGCCAGCAGCTTCTTATCCAGAAGCTCTGGAAACACCATATATTTT. Its protein is CASSFLSRSSGNTIYF.

V and J are TRBV6-5 and TRBJ2-7; 14 bases are a match to TRBD2. J lost 4 bases, V lost 5 bases, and 4 bases had no gene match. The CDR3 runs 15 residues. Germline V gives CDR1 MNHEY, CDR2 SVGAGI. The CDR3 loop reads CASSTRTSGRYEQYF. The CDR3 DNA reads as TGTGCCAGCAGTACTCGGACTAGCGGGAGGTACGAGCAGTACTTC.

The chain links TRBV5-5 to TRBJ1-4; D is unresolved. The CDR3 runs 14 residues. Between the trimmed V and J ends, which lost 2 bases and 0 bases, there was a span of 5 bases. Germline-derived CDR1 and CDR2 are SGHKS and YYEKEE (reference sequence). The CDR3 region is CASSFGATNEKLFF. The CDR3 coding sequence is TGTGCCAGCAGCTTCGGAGCAACTAATGAAAAACTGTTTTTT.

The rearrangement links TRBV5-5 to TRBJ2-3; D remains unclear. This CDR3 comprises 16 residues. Germline CDR1 SGHKS, CDR2 YYEKEE (reference sequence). The V and J ends lost 0 bases and 2 bases respectively, with 13 bases between them. This chain's CDR3 is CASSLDMRGYTDTQYF. In nucleotides, the CDR3 is TGTGCCAGCAGCTTGGACATGAGAGGTTACACAGATACGCAGTATTTT.

V gene TRBV7-9 combines with J gene TRBJ1-2; the match to TRBD1 covers 7 bases. From germline, CDR1 is SEHNR and CDR2 FQNEAQ (reference sequence). V shed 2 bases, J shed 8 bases, and the junction held 8 bases outside the gene matches. CDR3 length: 14 residues. The CDR3 DNA sequence: TGTGCCAGCAGCTTACAGGGGGTGCCAAACGGCTACACCTTC. Its translation: CASSLQGVPNGYTF.

The rearrangement links TRBV28 to TRBJ1-5; a weak D match, TRBD1 (6 bases). The CDR3 has 13 residues. In germline, CDR1 is MDHEN, CDR2 SYDVKM. Trimming removed 4 bases at V and 4 bases at J, with 8 bases between. CDR3 nucleotide sequence: TGTGCCAGCAGTTCAGGGACAAATCAGCCCCAGCATTTT. Amino acid sequence: CASSSGTNQPQHF. The whole variable domain, filled in from reference TRBV28 and TRBJ1-5, reads DVKVTQSSRYLVKRTGEKVFLECVQDMDHENMFWYRQDPGLGLRLIYFSYDVKMKEKGDIPEGYSVSREKKERFSLILESASTNQTSMYLCASSSGTNQPQHFGDGTRLSIL.

The rearrangement uses TRBV12-3 or TRBV12-4 and TRBJ1-1; D perhaps matches TRBD1 (5 bases). This CDR3 comprises 13 residues. Between the trimmed V and J ends, which lost 6 bases and 4 bases, there was a span of 12 bases. For the CDR3, the DNA is TGTGCCAGCAGAAAAGGGGTGGGCACTGAAGCTTTCTTT. The encoded protein is CASRKGVGTEAFF.